This TCR beta chain was captured by sequencing in a study of blood T cell repertoires in COVID-19. The CDR3 has 16 residues. V shed 4 bases and J shed 1 base, with 15 bases lying between them. Germline CDR1 is SGHTA and CDR2 is FQGNSA. Participants' own reports of clinical history determined their cohort assignment. Authors' methods: The authors estimated nucleated cell counts from reference gene primer amplification. Profiled with immunoSEQ multiplex PCR; TCRdb holds only in-frame clones, not every one. V, J and clone size derive from that table, while D and trimming were established from the DNA sequence. This table has about 310,000 clones, 75% to 90% appearing once.

The sample consisted of PBMCs or T cells enriched from blood (not recorded which). The chain has TRBV7-2 and TRBJ2-3; D perhaps matches TRBD1 (5 bases). The TCR originated in a woman aged 25 to 39 who had been exposed to COVID-19. The CDR3 DNA reads as TGTGCCAGCAGCTATAGGGGTGGATCGGGCACAGATACGCAGTATTTT. Translation: CASSYRGGSGTDTQYF.